This is a list of T cell receptor beta chains from one sample in a study of T-cell reconstitution after alpha-beta-depleted transplantation in children. TCRdb re-analysed the PCR reads in MiXCR, keeping a single row per CDR3 protein. The table records a few hundred thousand distinct CDR3 sequences, approximately 9% of them present only once. The material sequenced was PBMCs from the stem cell graft donor, taken from the stem cell graft. These receptors were taken from a human donor who donated a stem cell graft to a child with acute lymphoblastic leukemia. Both conserved end residues are part of each CDR3. D genes are given only for firm matches. Part of the rows lack a size; the others show once, few, many or a class for expanded clones.

CDR3 length | J gene | clone size | D gene | V gene | CDR3 DNA | CDR3 protein
14 | TRBJ2-7 | many | . | TRBV12-3/TRBV12-4 | TGTGCCAGCAGTACGCAGGGTGGGAGCTACGAGCAGTACTTC | CASSTQGGSYEQYF
12 | TRBJ2-7 | few | . | TRBV25-1 | TGTGCCAGCAGTGACCCCATTACGGAGCAGTACTTC | CASSDPITEQYF
16 | TRBJ2-3 | . | . | TRBV7-8 | TGTGCCAGCAGCTTAGAATGGACGGGAAGCACAGATACGCAGTATTTT | CASSLEWTGSTDTQYF
13 | TRBJ2-7 | . | . | TRBV5-6 | TGTGCCAGCAGCCCTGGAGTAGGGGGCGAGCAGTACTTC | CASSPGVGGEQYF
14 | TRBJ1-3 | few | . | TRBV11-2 | TGTGCCAGCAGCTTAGGGGTTGCTGGAAACACCATATATTTT | CASSLGVAGNTIYF
15 | TRBJ1-1 | many | . | TRBV7-9 | TGTGCCAGCAGCTTAGGCGTCACGACGAACACTGAAGCTTTCTTT | CASSLGVTTNTEAFF
15 | TRBJ2-1 | few | . | TRBV24-1 | TGTGCCACCAGTGCCATTTTTAGCTCCTACAATGAGCAGTTCTTC | CATSAIFSSYNEQFF
14 | TRBJ1-2 | . | . | TRBV9 | TGTGCCAGCAGCGTAGCTTCCGGGAGCTATGGCTACACCTTC | CASSVASGSYGYTF
17 | TRBJ1-1 | few | . | TRBV3-1 | TGTGCCAGCAGCCAACTTCTTATAGGACAGACGAACACTGAAGCTTTCTTT | CASSQLLIGQTNTEAFF
16 | TRBJ1-3 | few | . | TRBV14 | TGTGCCAGCAGCCAAGGATGGAATCTGTCTGGAAACACCATATATTTT | CASSQGWNLSGNTIYF
17 | TRBJ1-5 | few | . | TRBV5-5 | TGTGCCAGCAGCGAGGGGGTCTGGGTAGTAGAAAATCAGCCCCAGCATTTT | CASSEGVWVVENQPQHF